The clone carrying this T cell receptor (beta chain) was counted a few times. The antigen is undetermined. The V gene end was trimmed by 4 bases and the J gene end by 1 base; junction bases not matched to a gene: 6. Germline CDR1 is LNHDA and CDR2 is SQIVND (reference sequence). This CDR3 is 16 amino acids long. Constant-segment primers served in 5'RACE that generated TCR alpha and TCR beta cDNA libraries bearing sample barcodes and UMIs. From the 5' RACE reads, TCRdb called clonotypes with MiXCR, one entry per CDR3 protein. Found here are tens of thousands of distinct CDR3 sequences, around 6.6% of them singletons; the top ten hold approximately 0.74%. The record originates from a study of T-cell memory formation after mild COVID-19. General observations from the study: Clones contracting across day 15 to 85 had a balanced CD4/CD8 profile; later expanding clones leaned CD4+. Detection of some responders pre-infection suggested pre-existing cross-reactive memory T cells participated. Contracting CD4+ clones sat mainly in CM and EM; CD8+ in EMRA.

The sequenced sample consisted of PBMCs or a T cell subset sorted from them (not recorded which). The chain recombines TRBV19 with TRBJ1-5; 8 bases are a match to TRBD1. The TCR was taken from an adult who had mild COVID-19 (a few samples of this study predate the infection). Cell type and time point are not known. The CDR3: CASSKRQGRSNQPQHF. Here the CDR3 DNA reads TGTGCCAGTAGTAAAAGACAGGGGAGAAGCAATCAGCCCCAGCATTTT.